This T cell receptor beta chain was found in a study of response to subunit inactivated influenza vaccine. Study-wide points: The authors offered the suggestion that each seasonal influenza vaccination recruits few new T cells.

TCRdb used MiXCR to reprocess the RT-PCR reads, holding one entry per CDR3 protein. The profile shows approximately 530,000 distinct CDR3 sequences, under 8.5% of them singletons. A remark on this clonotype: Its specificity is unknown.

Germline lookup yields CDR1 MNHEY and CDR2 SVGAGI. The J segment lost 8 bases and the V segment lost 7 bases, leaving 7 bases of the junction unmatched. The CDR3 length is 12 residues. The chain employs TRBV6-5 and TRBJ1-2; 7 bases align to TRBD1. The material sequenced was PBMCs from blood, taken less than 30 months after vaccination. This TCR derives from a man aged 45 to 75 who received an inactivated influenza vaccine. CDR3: CASTDRVWGYTF. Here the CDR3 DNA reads TGTGCCAGCACCGACAGGGTATGGGGCTACACCTTC.